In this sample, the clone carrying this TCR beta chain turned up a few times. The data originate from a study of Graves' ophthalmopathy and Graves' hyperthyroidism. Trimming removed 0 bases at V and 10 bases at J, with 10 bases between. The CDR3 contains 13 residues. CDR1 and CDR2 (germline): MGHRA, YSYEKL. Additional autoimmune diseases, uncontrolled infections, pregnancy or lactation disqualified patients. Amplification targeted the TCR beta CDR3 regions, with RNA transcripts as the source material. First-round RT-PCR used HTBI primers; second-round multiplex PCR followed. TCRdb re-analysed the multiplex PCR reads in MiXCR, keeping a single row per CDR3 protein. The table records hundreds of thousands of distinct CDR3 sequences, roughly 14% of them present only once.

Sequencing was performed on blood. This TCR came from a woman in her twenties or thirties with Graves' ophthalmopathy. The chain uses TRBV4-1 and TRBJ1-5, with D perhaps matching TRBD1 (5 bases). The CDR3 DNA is TGCGCCAGCAGCCAAGATGGGGGGGGACCCCAGCATTTT. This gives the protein CASSQDGGGPQHF.